This TCR beta chain comes out of a study of T cells expressing NK-cell markers. Study overall: Sorted CD3+CD56+NKG2C+, CD3+CD56+NKG2C- and CD3+CD56-NKG2C+ T cells supplied TCR beta repertoires. Eight donors were sequenced, of whom seven were HCMV-seropositive, while the remaining one was HCMV-seronegative.

Concerning this clonotype: Antigen specificity is unknown.

Germline values: CDR1 MDHEN, CDR2 SYDVKM. The CDR3 loop spans 14 amino acids. Production of TCR beta cDNA relied on 5'RACE template switching with UMIs. Reprocessing the 5' RACE reads, TCRdb reports a single entry for every CDR3 protein and omits DNA. The sample includes some 440,000 distinct CDR3 sequences. Whole-study results and caveats: The leading position in the CD3+CD56-NKG2C+ fraction of several donors also went to these clonotypes.

The chain joins TRBV28 to TRBJ2-5. This sequence was found in a woman aged 50 to 65 in good health. The sample consisted of blood T cells: a sorted CD56 or NKG2C T cell subset, CD4+ or CD8+ T cells, or bulk PBMC T cells (not recorded which). The CDR3 sequence is CASSPRHFRETQYF.